This note documents a single T cell receptor beta chain sequence. No antigen is known for it. The data were obtained in a study of cytomegalovirus exposure and HLA in healthy donors. The study, taken as a whole, reports: Differences between HLA loci emerged in a later analysis of TCR association rates, with DRB1 most and HLA-C fewest. V- and J-gene trimming in TCR beta was tied to a missense DCLRE1C variant by an analysis performed later. TRBV6-2, TRBV6-3 and some other V segments were excluded as indistinguishable.

V was cut by 2 bases and J by 1 base, with 18 bases left in between. Germline V CDR1 and CDR2: SGHKS, YYEKEE (reference sequence). The CDR3 runs to 17 residues. PCR primers comprised 60 Vbeta and 13 Jbeta primers. The data were produced by immunoSEQ multiplex PCR, yet TCRdb's version contains in-frame clones alone and is incomplete. The sample holds 150,000 to 200,000 clones, less than 90% seen once. The study sampled nominally healthy donors, though unrecorded immune exposures were likely. The TCR sequence derives from a girl under three years old in good health and CMV-seronegative. Sequencing used PBMCs. The genes are TRBV5-5 and TRBJ2-5; tentatively, D is TRBD2 (6 bases). The CDR3, as DNA: TGTGCCAGCAGCTTATCAGAAGGACTAAGCGGCCAAGAGACCCAGTACTTC. Residues: CASSLSEGLSGQETQYF.